A selection of T cell receptor beta chains follows, all from one sample in a study of shared clonotypes between healthy human individuals. The assay was immunoSEQ multiplex PCR, and TCRdb's table has in-frame clones only and misses some. This sample has some 1,100,000 clones, with around 82% found just once. What was sequenced was memory CD4+ T cells from PBMCs. These receptor sequences come from a man between 18 and 35 years old in good health. Some clones in this sample may be carry-over from other donors' samples. Both conserved end residues are part of each CDR3. D genes are given only for firm matches. Clone size, where shown, is once, few, many, or a class for clones that have expanded.

CDR3 protein: CASSQDLLSYNEQFF; CDR3 DNA: TGCGCCAGCAGCCAAGATCTGTTATCTTACAATGAGCAGTTCTTC; clone size: NA; D gene: NA; V gene: TRBV4-3; J gene: TRBJ2-1
CDR3 protein: CAWSADQETQYF; CDR3 DNA: TGTGCCTGGAGTGCGGACCAAGAGACCCAGTACTTC; clone size: few; D gene: NA; V gene: TRBV30; J gene: TRBJ2-5
CDR3 protein: CASSVGGRGKTEAFF; CDR3 DNA: TGTGCCAGCAGCGTAGGGGGCAGGGGGAAAACTGAAGCTTTCTTT; clone size: NA; D gene: TRBD1; V gene: TRBV9; J gene: TRBJ1-1
CDR3 protein: CASSFSGRRNEQYF; CDR3 DNA: TGTGCCAGCAGCTTTAGCGGGAGAAGGAACGAGCAGTACTTC; clone size: NA; D gene: TRBD2; V gene: TRBV11-2; J gene: TRBJ2-7
CDR3 protein: CASSPPGVGGTNEQFF; CDR3 DNA: TGTGCCAGCAGCCCTCCTGGCGTGGGAGGGACCAATGAGCAGTTCTTC; clone size: once; D gene: TRBD2; V gene: TRBV7-9; J gene: TRBJ2-1
CDR3 protein: CASSWTRDRVGEQYF; CDR3 DNA: TGTGCCAGCAGCTGGACGCGGGACAGGGTGGGCGAGCAGTACTTC; clone size: NA; D gene: TRBD1; V gene: TRBV7-9; J gene: TRBJ2-7
CDR3 protein: CASSRGLANINEQFF; CDR3 DNA: TGCGCCAGCAGCCGGGGGCTAGCGAATATCAATGAGCAGTTCTTC; clone size: NA; D gene: NA; V gene: TRBV5-1; J gene: TRBJ2-1
CDR3 protein: CASRDVGRRGSYNEQFF; CDR3 DNA: TGTGCCAGCAGGGACGTGGGGCGCCGAGGCTCCTACAATGAGCAGTTCTTC; clone size: NA; D gene: NA; V gene: TRBV28; J gene: TRBJ2-1
CDR3 protein: CASYWGQGAGELFF; CDR3 DNA: TGTGCCAGTTATTGGGGACAGGGGGCCGGGGAGCTGTTTTTT; clone size: NA; D gene: TRBD1; V gene: TRBV6-6; J gene: TRBJ2-2
CDR3 protein: CASNRRDRAPEQYF; CDR3 DNA: TGTGCCAGCAACAGACGGGACAGGGCGCCCGAGCAGTACTTC; clone size: NA; D gene: TRBD1; V gene: TRBV5-5; J gene: TRBJ2-7
CDR3 protein: CASSPRLAGVTGELFF; CDR3 DNA: TGTGCCAGCAGCCCACGACTAGCGGGAGTCACCGGGGAGCTGTTTTTC; clone size: NA; D gene: TRBD2; V gene: TRBV9; J gene: TRBJ2-2
CDR3 protein: CASSLTPSSYNEQFF; CDR3 DNA: TGTGCCAGCAGTTTAACCCCGAGCTCCTACAATGAGCAGTTCTTC; clone size: NA; D gene: NA; V gene: TRBV28; J gene: TRBJ2-1
CDR3 protein: CSHGQHSYNEQFF; CDR3 DNA: TGCAGCCATGGACAGCACTCCTACAATGAGCAGTTCTTC; clone size: NA; D gene: NA; V gene: TRBV29-1; J gene: TRBJ2-1
CDR3 protein: CSAYGQHSQHF; CDR3 DNA: TGCAGTGCCTACGGACAGCACTCCCAGCATTTT; clone size: NA; D gene: NA; V gene: TRBV20-1; J gene: TRBJ1-5
CDR3 protein: CASSLRRDLRTQYF; CDR3 DNA: TGTGCCAGCAGTTTGAGGCGGGACCTTCGAACGCAGTATTTT; clone size: NA; D gene: NA; V gene: TRBV28; J gene: TRBJ2-3
CDR3 protein: CASSLTGNNYGYTF; CDR3 DNA: TGTGCCAGCAGCTTGACAGGGAATAACTATGGCTACACCTTC; clone size: NA; D gene: TRBD1; V gene: TRBV7-3; J gene: TRBJ1-2
CDR3 protein: CASSVGQGSNQPQHF; CDR3 DNA: TGTGCCAGCTCTGTAGGACAGGGAAGCAATCAGCCCCAGCATTTT; clone size: NA; D gene: TRBD1; V gene: TRBV18; J gene: TRBJ1-5
CDR3 protein: CSVRGTGGSETQYF; CDR3 DNA: TGCAGCGTTCGGGGGACAGGGGGGTCAGAGACCCAGTACTTC; clone size: NA; D gene: TRBD1; V gene: TRBV29-1; J gene: TRBJ2-5
CDR3 protein: CASLTGGVAYGYTF; CDR3 DNA: TGTGCCAGCTTGACAGGGGGCGTAGCTTATGGCTACACCTTC; clone size: NA; D gene: TRBD1; V gene: TRBV28; J gene: TRBJ1-2
CDR3 protein: CASSPSGSRTDTQYF; CDR3 DNA: TGTGCCAGCAGCCCTAGCGGGAGCAGGACAGATACGCAGTATTTT; clone size: once; D gene: TRBD2; V gene: TRBV5-4; J gene: TRBJ2-3
CDR3 protein: CASSLGLAGGLYEQYF; CDR3 DNA: TGCGCCAGCAGCTTAGGACTAGCGGGAGGGCTCTACGAGCAGTACTTC; clone size: NA; D gene: TRBD2; V gene: TRBV5-1; J gene: TRBJ2-7
CDR3 protein: CASSSPGSGDYEQYF; CDR3 DNA: TGTGCCAGCAGCTCCCCCGGTAGCGGAGACTACGAGCAGTACTTC; clone size: NA; D gene: NA; V gene: TRBV5-4; J gene: TRBJ2-7
CDR3 protein: CASSPLQGQGSSGYTF; CDR3 DNA: TGCGCCAGCAGCCCCCTCCAAGGACAGGGATCATCTGGCTACACCTTC; clone size: few; D gene: TRBD1; V gene: TRBV4-3; J gene: TRBJ1-2
CDR3 protein: CASSVAPTSEQFF; CDR3 DNA: TGTGCCAGCAGCGTAGCTCCGACGAGTGAGCAGTTCTTC; clone size: NA; D gene: NA; V gene: TRBV9; J gene: TRBJ2-1